The subject of this entry is one T cell receptor beta chain. Punch biopsies of lesional scalp, plus peripheral blood, were taken from alopecia areata patients. This CDR3 is built from 13 residues. The V gene lost 7 bases and the J gene lost 5 bases, with 16 bases spanning the gap. The V gene's germline CDR1 is GTSNPN and CDR2 SVGIG (reference sequence). The data are from a study of CD8+ T cells in alopecia areata. Extracted RNA was reverse transcribed, and the resulting cDNA served as sequencing template. Libraries were prepared by immunoSEQ multiplex PCR; TCRdb keeps only in-frame clonotypes and omits some of them. Among hundreds of thousands of clones, 65% to 70% were seen once, and the ten largest hold 1% to 1.5%.

The clonotype comes from a human donor with alopecia areata. The sequencing used CD4+ T cells sorted from blood, collected at week 0. The chain combines TRBV30 with TRBJ2-3; the D gene is possibly TRBD1 (6 bases). The CDR3, as DNA: TGTGCCTTAAACAGGGTATTGAAAGATACGCAGTATTTT. Amino acids: CALNRVLKDTQYF.